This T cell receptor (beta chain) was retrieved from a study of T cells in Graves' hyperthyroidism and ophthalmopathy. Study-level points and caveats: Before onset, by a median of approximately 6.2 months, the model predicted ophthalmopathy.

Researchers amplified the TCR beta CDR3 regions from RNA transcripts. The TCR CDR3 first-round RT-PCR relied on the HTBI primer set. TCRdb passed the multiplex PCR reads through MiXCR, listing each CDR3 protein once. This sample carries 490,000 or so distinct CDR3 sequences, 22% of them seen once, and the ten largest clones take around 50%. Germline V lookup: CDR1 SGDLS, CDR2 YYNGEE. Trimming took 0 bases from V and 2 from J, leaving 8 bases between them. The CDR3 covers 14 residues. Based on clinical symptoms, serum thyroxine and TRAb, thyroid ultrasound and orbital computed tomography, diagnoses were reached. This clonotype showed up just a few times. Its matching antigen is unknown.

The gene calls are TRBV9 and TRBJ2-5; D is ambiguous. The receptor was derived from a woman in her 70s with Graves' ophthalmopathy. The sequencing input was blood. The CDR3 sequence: CASSVAATQETQYF. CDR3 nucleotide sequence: TGTGCCAGCAGCGTAGCGGCGACTCAAGAGACCCAGTACTTC.